This is a list of T cell receptor beta chains from one sample in a study of tumor-infiltrating lymphocytes in localized non-small cell lung cancer. Assay used: immunoSEQ multiplex PCR; TCRdb lists only in-frame clones, some missing. Found here are 11,000 to 15,000 clones, around 70% of them singletons; the top ten hold around 20%. The sample was uninvolved lung tissue not adjacent to the tumor. The receptor set was obtained from a human donor with non-small cell lung cancer. The CDR3 runs from the conserved cysteine through the conserved F or W.

V	J	length	CDR3
TRBV6-4	TRBJ1-5	14	CASSEFWSNQPQHF
TRBV20-1	TRBJ1-6	11	CSAIGLGGLHF
TRBV19	TRBJ1-1	13	CASSLYRDTEAFF
TRBV7-2	TRBJ1-5	13	CASSEISNQPQHF
TRBV28	TRBJ1-1	16	CASSPGDLIVNTEAFF
TRBV5-8	TRBJ1-2	13	CASSRDANYGYTF
TRBV28	TRBJ2-2	15	CASSTTQGRTGELFF
TRBV19	TRBJ1-4	14	CASGGQAFNEKLFF
TRBV5-4	TRBJ2-3	14	CASRRDRGRDTQYF
TRBV10-3	TRBJ2-1	13	CAITEAGRNEQFF
TRBV5-8	TRBJ1-1	14	CASSLEWITTEAFF